Listed below are T cell receptor beta chains from one sample, sequenced in a study of Ad26.COV2.S vaccination and SARS-CoV-2 variants. The method was immunoSEQ multiplex PCR; TCRdb's version includes in-frame clones alone and lacks a portion of them. This sample has around 450,000 clones, with 85% to 90% found just once. Sequenced here: peripheral blood, sampled in a trial of Ad26.COV2.S vaccine versus placebo. These receptors came from a person between 18 and 59 years old who received the Ad26.COV2.S COVID-19 vaccine or a placebo. Both conserved end residues are part of each CDR3. A D gene is named only where the DNA matches it firmly. A row's size may be missing; if present it is once, few, many or a size class.

v_call	j_call	d_call	clone_size	cdr3_nt	cdr3_aa
TRBV20-1	TRBJ2-7	-	-	TGCAGTGCTAGTTCGACGGGGCCCTCTGCGATCTACGAGCAGTACTTC	CSASSTGPSAIYEQYF
TRBV9	TRBJ2-3	TRBD1	-	TGTGCCAGCAGCGTAGCTCGGTGGGGTCAGGGGGTTAGCACAGATACGCAGTATTTT	CASSVARWGQGVSTDTQYF
TRBV7-9	TRBJ2-7	-	few	TGTGCCAGCAGCTTAGCGCCTGAGGGGCCTCCCCCCTACGAGCAGTACTTC	CASSLAPEGPPPYEQYF
TRBV30	TRBJ2-3	-	-	TGTGCCTGGAGGACCAGTGGGGGGCCGGATACGCAGTATTTT	CAWRTSGGPDTQYF
TRBV7-9	TRBJ2-7	TRBD2	-	TGTGCCAGCAGCCGAACAGCGGGCGGGGGGGCCCACGAGCAGTACTTC	CASSRTAGGGAHEQYF
TRBV4-2	TRBJ2-3	-	-	TGTGCCAGCAGCCAAGATTGGGGTACCAGCACAGATACGCAGTATTTT	CASSQDWGTSTDTQYF
TRBV5-1	TRBJ2-1	-	-	TGCGCCAGCAGCTTGGCCCCGGACTTGAACAATGAGCAGTTCTTC	CASSLAPDLNNEQFF
TRBV7-2	TRBJ1-5	TRBD1	-	TGTGCCAGCAGCCGCGGGACAGGCTTTAGCAATCAGCCCCAGCATTTT	CASSRGTGFSNQPQHF
TRBV5-1	TRBJ2-7	-	-	TGCGCCAGCAGCTTGGTCGGTAGCGTGATTTCCGAGCAGTACTTC	CASSLVGSVISEQYF
TRBV7-3	TRBJ2-1	-	-	TGTGCCAGCAGCTCAATCCCCGGGTTCGAGCAGTTCTTC	CASSSIPGFEQFF
TRBV11-2	TRBJ2-5	TRBD2	-	TGTGCCAGCAGCTTGAAGATAGCGGGCCTTCAAGAGACCCAGTACTTC	CASSLKIAGLQETQYF
TRBV4-2	TRBJ2-1	TRBD2	once	TGTGCCAGCAGCCAAGGTCTTGCGCGGGGGAGGAACAATGAGCAGTTCTTC	CASSQGLARGRNNEQFF
TRBV19	TRBJ1-1	-	few	TGTGCCAGCGCTACAGGACCTATGAACACTGAAGCTTTCTTT	CASATGPMNTEAFF
TRBV7-2	TRBJ1-1	-	-	TGTGCCAGCAGCCGTACGGTACTGGGGGCCGGCACTGAAGCTTTCTTT	CASSRTVLGAGTEAFF
TRBV5-6	TRBJ1-3	-	medium-sized	TGTGCCAGCAGCTTCACGCCGGGAAACACCATATATTTT	CASSFTPGNTIYF
TRBV4-3	TRBJ2-5	-	-	TGCGCCAGCAGCCCTGCGGGGCTTCAAGAGACCCAGTACTTC	CASSPAGLQETQYF
TRBV19	TRBJ2-1	-	-	TGTGCCAGTAGCTCGGGGGCGGGGGTTTTTGAGCAGTTCTTC	CASSSGAGVFEQFF
TRBV7-9	TRBJ2-4	TRBD2	-	TGTGCCAGCAGCTCACCCCTAGCGGGGGGTACGGGGGCCAAAAACATTCAGTACTTC	CASSSPLAGGTGAKNIQYF
TRBV7-2	TRBJ1-2	-	-	TGTGCCAGCAAGGGACCAGGGTTCAACTATGGCTACACCTTC	CASKGPGFNYGYTF
TRBV18	TRBJ2-5	TRBD1	few	TGTGCCAGCTCACCAACAGGGGGCGCAAAGGGGGAGACCCAGTACTTC	CASSPTGGAKGETQYF
TRBV12-2	TRBJ2-7	-	-	TGTGCAAGTCGCATAACAGGTCTAGTCGACGTAGAGGGCTACGAGCAGTACTTC	CASRITGLVDVEGYEQYF
TRBV19	TRBJ2-1	TRBD1	-	TGTGCCAGTAGTTCAAGCCGGGACAGGGTGTATGATGAGCAGTTCTTC	CASSSSRDRVYDEQFF
TRBV5-1	TRBJ2-3	TRBD2	-	TGCGCCAGCAGCTTGGCCGGACTAGCGCTGCTAGATACGCAGTATTTT	CASSLAGLALLDTQYF
TRBV29-1	TRBJ2-5	-	few	TGCAGCGCCCGACAGTGGCAAGAGACCCAGTACTTC	CSARQWQETQYF
TRBV12-3/TRBV12-4	TRBJ2-3	-	-	TGTGCCAGCAGAACAGGGCTCACAGATACGCAGTATTTT	CASRTGLTDTQYF
TRBV5-6	TRBJ2-7	-	-	TGTGCCAGCAGCTTGGTCGGCAGAAGCTCCTACGAGCAGTACTTC	CASSLVGRSSYEQYF
TRBV5-4	TRBJ1-1	-	-	TGTGCCAGCCGCTGGGGGGGGAACACTGAAGCTTTCTTT	CASRWGGNTEAFF
TRBV28	TRBJ2-5	TRBD2	-	TGTGCCAGCGTCACGGGAGGGGAGACCCAGTACTTC	CASVTGGETQYF
TRBV4-2	TRBJ2-7	-	-	TGTGCCAGCAGCTGGGACACAGACTCCTACGAGCAGTACTTC	CASSWDTDSYEQYF
TRBV4-1	TRBJ1-2	-	-	TGCGCCAGCAGCCCCTATCTTGACAGTAAAGATAACTATGGCTACACCTTC	CASSPYLDSKDNYGYTF
TRBV28	TRBJ2-7	TRBD1	-	TGTGCCAGCCGGGGAGCCGGGACAGGACCCTACGAGCAGTACTTC	CASRGAGTGPYEQYF
TRBV7-3	TRBJ2-7	-	-	TGTGCCAGCAGCCTCGGACTGTCCTACGAGCAGTACTTC	CASSLGLSYEQYF
TRBV30	TRBJ1-1	-	-	TGTGCCTGGAGTGTAGCAGGGACTGAAGCTTTCTTT	CAWSVAGTEAFF
TRBV19	TRBJ1-2	TRBD1	-	TGTGCCAGTAGTAACCGGGACAGCTATGGCTACACCTTC	CASSNRDSYGYTF
TRBV19	TRBJ1-2	TRBD1	-	TGTGCCAGTAGTACCTGGGACAGAAAACTTAGCTATGGCTACACCTTC	CASSTWDRKLSYGYTF
TRBV5-4	TRBJ2-3	TRBD2	-	TGTGCCAGCAGCCGGGACTACCAAAGCACAGATACGCAGTATTTT	CASSRDYQSTDTQYF
TRBV6-2/TRBV6-3	TRBJ1-4	TRBD1	-	TGTGCCAGCAGTTCCAGAGACAGGGTTGCGTTTTTT	CASSSRDRVAFF
TRBV11-2	TRBJ2-7	-	-	TGTGCCAGCAGTCCCCTCAGTAGCTCCTACGAGCAGTACTTC	CASSPLSSSYEQYF
TRBV7-2	TRBJ2-3	-	few	TGTGCCAGCAGCTTAGCCCGGGGGACAGATACGCAGTATTTT	CASSLARGTDTQYF
TRBV6-5	TRBJ1-1	-	-	TGTGCCAGCAGGCCGTACGCAGGGGTCCACACTGAAGCTTTCTTT	CASRPYAGVHTEAFF
TRBV27	TRBJ1-6	TRBD1	-	TGTGCCAGCAGTTTATCCTTGACCCGGGACAGGAATTCACCCCTCCACTTT	CASSLSLTRDRNSPLHF
TRBV7-2	TRBJ1-2	-	-	TGTGCCAGCAGCCCTACAGGGCGGGGAGTTTTGAGTGGCTACACCTTC	CASSPTGRGVLSGYTF
TRBV19	TRBJ2-2	-	-	TGTGCCAGTAGTACGATACTTACCGGGGAGCTGTTTTTT	CASSTILTGELFF
TRBV10-3	TRBJ1-1	-	-	TGTGCCATCAGGATGTCCGAGAGGGAGGTGAGTGAAGCTTTCTTT	CAIRMSEREVSEAFF
TRBV9	TRBJ1-1	-	-	TGTGCCAGCAGCGGGGACTTCCCGAACACTGAAGCTTTCTTT	CASSGDFPNTEAFF
TRBV4-3	TRBJ1-4	-	-	TGCGCCAGCAGCCACCCCGGGCCTGACGAAAAACTGTTTTTT	CASSHPGPDEKLFF
TRBV5-1	TRBJ2-1	TRBD2	-	TGCGCCAGCACCCTTGGAGGCGGGGGGTACAATGAGCAGTTCTTC	CASTLGGGGYNEQFF
TRBV11-2	TRBJ2-2	-	few	TGTGCCAGCGGCTTTTGGGGCACCGGGGAGCTGTTTTTT	CASGFWGTGELFF
TRBV19	TRBJ2-3	-	-	TGTGCAGTGGGCTCCGCGACAGATACGCAGTATTTT	CAVGSATDTQYF
TRBV6-2/TRBV6-3	TRBJ2-7	-	-	TGTGCCAGCAGTTCTCCGGGCTACGAGCAGTACTTC	CASSSPGYEQYF
TRBV7-9	TRBJ1-4	-	-	TGTGCCAGCAGCGCCTCGGGCAGGCTGAAACTGTTTTTT	CASSASGRLKLFF
TRBV3-1/TRBV3-2	TRBJ1-2	TRBD1	-	TGTGCCAGCAGTCCTCGAGCAGGGGGTAACGGAGGGTACTATGGCTACACCTTC	CASSPRAGGNGGYYGYTF
TRBV7-9	TRBJ1-5	TRBD1	-	TGTGCCAGCAGCTTAGGCTGGCAGGGGGGTAATCAGCCCCAGCATTTT	CASSLGWQGGNQPQHF
TRBV30	TRBJ1-2	-	-	TGTGCCTGGAAGGGGGGGACCTATGGCTACACCTTC	CAWKGGTYGYTF
TRBV6-1	TRBJ1-2	-	-	TGTGCCAGCAGTGAAGGTAGACAGACGTGGTACACCTTC	CASSEGRQTWYTF